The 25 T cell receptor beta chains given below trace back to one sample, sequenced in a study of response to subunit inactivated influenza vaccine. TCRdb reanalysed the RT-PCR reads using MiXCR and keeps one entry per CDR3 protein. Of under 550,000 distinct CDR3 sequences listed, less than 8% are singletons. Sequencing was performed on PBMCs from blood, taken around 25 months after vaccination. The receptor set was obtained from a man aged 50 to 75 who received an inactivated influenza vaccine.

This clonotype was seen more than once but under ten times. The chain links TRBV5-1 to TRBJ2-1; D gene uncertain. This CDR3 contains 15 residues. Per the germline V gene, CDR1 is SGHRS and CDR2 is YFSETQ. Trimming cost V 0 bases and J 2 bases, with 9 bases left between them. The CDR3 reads CASSLGRVAYNEQFF. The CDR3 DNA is TGCGCCAGCAGCTTGGGTAGGGTAGCCTACAATGAGCAGTTCTTC.

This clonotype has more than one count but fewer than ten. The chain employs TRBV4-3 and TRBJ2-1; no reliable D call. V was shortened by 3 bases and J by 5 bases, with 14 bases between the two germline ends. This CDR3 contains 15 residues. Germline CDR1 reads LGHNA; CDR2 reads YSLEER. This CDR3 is CASSQSWYQNNEQFF. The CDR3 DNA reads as TGCGCCAGCAGCCAGTCCTGGTACCAAAACAATGAGCAGTTCTTC.

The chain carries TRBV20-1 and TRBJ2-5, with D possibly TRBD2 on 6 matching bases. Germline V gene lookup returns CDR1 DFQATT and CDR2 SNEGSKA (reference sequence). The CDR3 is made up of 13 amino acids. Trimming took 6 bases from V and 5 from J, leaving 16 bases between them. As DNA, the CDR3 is TGCAGTGCACGACCCCTAGCGCGGGAGACCCAGTACTTC. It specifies CSARPLARETQYF.

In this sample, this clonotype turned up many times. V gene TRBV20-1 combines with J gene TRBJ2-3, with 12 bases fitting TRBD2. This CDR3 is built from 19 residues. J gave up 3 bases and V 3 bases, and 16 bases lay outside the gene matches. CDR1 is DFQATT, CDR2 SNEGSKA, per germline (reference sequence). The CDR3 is CSARVSSGGVGRGTDTQYF. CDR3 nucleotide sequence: TGCAGTGCTAGGGTGTCTAGCGGGGGGGTAGGTCGGGGAACAGATACGCAGTATTTT.

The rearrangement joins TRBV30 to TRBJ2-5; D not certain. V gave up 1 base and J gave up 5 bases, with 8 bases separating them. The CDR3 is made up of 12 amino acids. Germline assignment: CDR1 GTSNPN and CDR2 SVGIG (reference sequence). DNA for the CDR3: TGTGCCTGGAGTGGTGGATCGGAGACCCAGTACTTC. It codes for CAWSGGSETQYF.

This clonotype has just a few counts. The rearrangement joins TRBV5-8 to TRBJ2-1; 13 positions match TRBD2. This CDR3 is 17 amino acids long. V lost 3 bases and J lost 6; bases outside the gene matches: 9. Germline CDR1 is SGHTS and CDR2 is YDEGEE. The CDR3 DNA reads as TGTGCCAGCAGCTCGGACGGACTAGCGGGAGATCTCAATGAGCAGTTCTTC. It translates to CASSSDGLAGDLNEQFF.

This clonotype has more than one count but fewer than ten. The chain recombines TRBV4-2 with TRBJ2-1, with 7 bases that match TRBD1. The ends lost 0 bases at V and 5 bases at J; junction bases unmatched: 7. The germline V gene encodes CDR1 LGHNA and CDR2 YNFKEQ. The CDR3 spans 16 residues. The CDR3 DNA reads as TGTGCCAGCAGCCAAGATCCGCAGGGGGTACACAATGAGCAGTTCTTC. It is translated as CASSQDPQGVHNEQFF.

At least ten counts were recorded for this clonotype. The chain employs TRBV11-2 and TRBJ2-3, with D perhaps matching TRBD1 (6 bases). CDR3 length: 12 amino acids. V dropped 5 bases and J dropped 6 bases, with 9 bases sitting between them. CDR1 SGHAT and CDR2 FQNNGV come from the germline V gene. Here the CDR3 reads CASSEQGDTQYF. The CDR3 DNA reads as TGTGCCAGCAGCGAACAGGGTGATACGCAGTATTTT. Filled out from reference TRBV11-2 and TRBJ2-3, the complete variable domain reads EAGVAQSPRYKIIEKRQSVAFWCNPISGHATLYWYQQILGQGPKLLIQFQNNGVVDDSQLPKDRFSAERLKGVDSTLKIQPAKLEDSAVYLCASSEQGDTQYFGPGTRLTVL.

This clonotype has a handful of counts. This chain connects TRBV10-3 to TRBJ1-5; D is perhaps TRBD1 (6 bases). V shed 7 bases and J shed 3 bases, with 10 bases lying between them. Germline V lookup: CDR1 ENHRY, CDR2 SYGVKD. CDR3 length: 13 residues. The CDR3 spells CAINSGVNQPQHF. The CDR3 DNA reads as TGTGCCATCAATTCAGGGGTCAATCAGCCCCAGCATTTT.

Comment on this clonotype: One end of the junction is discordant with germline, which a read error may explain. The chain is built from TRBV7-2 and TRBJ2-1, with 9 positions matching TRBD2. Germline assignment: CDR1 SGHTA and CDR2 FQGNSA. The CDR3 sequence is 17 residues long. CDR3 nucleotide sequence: TGTGCCAGCAGTTTAGGGGCTCGCGGGAGGGCCGAAGGGGAGCAGTTCTTC. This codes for CASSLGARGRAEGEQFF.

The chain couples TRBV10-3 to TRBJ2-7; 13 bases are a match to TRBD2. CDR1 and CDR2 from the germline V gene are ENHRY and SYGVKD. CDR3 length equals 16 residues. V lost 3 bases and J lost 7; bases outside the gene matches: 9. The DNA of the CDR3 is TGTGCCATCAGTGATACTAGCGGGAGGGCCGCGGGGGAGCAGTACTTC. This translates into CAISDTSGRAAGEQYF.

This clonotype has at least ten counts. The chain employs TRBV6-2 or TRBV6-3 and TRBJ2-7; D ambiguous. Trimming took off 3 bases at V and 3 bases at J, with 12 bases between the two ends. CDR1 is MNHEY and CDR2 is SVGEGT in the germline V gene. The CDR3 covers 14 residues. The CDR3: CASSYQQTYYEQYF. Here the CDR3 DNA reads TGTGCCAGCAGTTATCAACAGACTTACTACGAGCAGTACTTC.

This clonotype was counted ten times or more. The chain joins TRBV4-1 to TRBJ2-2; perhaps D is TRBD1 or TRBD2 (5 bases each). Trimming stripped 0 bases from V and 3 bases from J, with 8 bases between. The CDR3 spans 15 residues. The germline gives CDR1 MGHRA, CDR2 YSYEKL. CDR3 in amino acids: CASSQDGAYTGELFF. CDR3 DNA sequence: TGCGCCAGCAGCCAAGACGGGGCGTACACCGGGGAGCTGTTTTTT.

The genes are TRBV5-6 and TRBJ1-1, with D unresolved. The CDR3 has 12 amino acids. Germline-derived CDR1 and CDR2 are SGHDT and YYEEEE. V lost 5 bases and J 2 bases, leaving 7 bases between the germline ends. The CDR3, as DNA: TGTGCCAGCAGGATGGGAAACACTGAAGCTTTCTTT. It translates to CASRMGNTEAFF.

The CDR3 protein is CASSFLQGTNEKLFF. In DNA form, the CDR3 reads TGCGCCAGCAGCTTTCTACAGGGGACTAATGAAAAACTGTTTTTT. The chain combines TRBV5-1 with TRBJ1-4, with 7 bases aligning to TRBD1. The CDR3 runs 15 residues. Germline V CDR1 and CDR2: SGHRS, YFSETQ. J was trimmed by 2 bases and V by 2 bases; bases with no gene match: 3.

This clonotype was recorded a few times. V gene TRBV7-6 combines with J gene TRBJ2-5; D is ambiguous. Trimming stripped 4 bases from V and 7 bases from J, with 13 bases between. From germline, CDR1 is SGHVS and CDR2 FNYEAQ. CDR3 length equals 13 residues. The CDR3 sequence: CASSSPPQWTQYF. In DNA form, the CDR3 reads TGTGCCAGCAGCTCGCCCCCGCAGTGGACCCAGTACTTC.

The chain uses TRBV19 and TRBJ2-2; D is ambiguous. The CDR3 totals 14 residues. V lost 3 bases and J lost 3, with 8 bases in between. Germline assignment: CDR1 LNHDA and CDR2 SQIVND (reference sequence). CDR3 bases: TGTGCCAGTAGTATCTATTGGGACACCGGGGAGCTGTTTTTT. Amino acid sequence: CASSIYWDTGELFF.

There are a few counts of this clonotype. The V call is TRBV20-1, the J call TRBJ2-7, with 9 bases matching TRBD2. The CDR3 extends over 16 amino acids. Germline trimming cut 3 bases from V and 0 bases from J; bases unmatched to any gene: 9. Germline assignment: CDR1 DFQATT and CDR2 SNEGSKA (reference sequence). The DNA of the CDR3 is TGCAGTGCTAGGTCCCTAGCGGGACCCTTCTCCTACGAGCAGTACTTC. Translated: CSARSLAGPFSYEQYF.

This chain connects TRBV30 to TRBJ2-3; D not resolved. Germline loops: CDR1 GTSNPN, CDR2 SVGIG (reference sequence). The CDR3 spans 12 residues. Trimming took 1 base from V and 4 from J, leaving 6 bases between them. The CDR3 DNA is TGTGCCTGGAGTGCGAACGCAGATACGCAGTATTTT. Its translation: CAWSANADTQYF.

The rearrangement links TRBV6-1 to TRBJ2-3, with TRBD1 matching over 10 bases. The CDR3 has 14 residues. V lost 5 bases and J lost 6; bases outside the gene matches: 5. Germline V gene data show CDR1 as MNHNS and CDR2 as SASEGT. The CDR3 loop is CASSPGTGVDTQYF. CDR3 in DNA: TGTGCCAGCAGTCCAGGGACAGGGGTGGATACGCAGTATTTT.

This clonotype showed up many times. In DNA form, the CDR3 reads TGCGCCAGCAGCCAGCCCTTTGCAGATACGCAGTATTTT. Translation gives CASSQPFADTQYF. The rearrangement uses TRBV4-1 and TRBJ2-3; D uncertain. Per germline, CDR1 MGHRA and CDR2 YSYEKL. Trimming took off 3 bases at V and 4 bases at J, with 8 bases between the two ends. This CDR3 contains 13 residues.

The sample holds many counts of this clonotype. The CDR3 spells CASSLGTDSPLHF. The CDR3 DNA reads TGCGCCAGCAGCTTGGGGACAGATTCACCCCTCCACTTT. The chain is built from TRBV5-1 and TRBJ1-6; D is perhaps TRBD1 (6 bases). The CDR3 is made up of 13 amino acids. Germline CDR1 and CDR2: SGHRS and YFSETQ. The V end lost 0 bases, the J end lost 8 bases, and 6 bases lay between the germline ends.

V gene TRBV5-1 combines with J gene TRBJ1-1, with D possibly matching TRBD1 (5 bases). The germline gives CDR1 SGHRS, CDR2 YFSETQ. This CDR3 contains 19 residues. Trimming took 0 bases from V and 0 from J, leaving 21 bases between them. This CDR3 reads CASSLAIGAGSHMNTEAFF. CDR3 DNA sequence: TGCGCCAGCAGCTTGGCTATAGGGGCAGGGAGTCACATGAACACTGAAGCTTTCTTT.

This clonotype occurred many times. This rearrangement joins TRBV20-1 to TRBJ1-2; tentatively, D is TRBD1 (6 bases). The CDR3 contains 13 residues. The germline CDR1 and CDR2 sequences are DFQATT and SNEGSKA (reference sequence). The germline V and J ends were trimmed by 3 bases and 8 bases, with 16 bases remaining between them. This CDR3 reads CSASLQRTVGYTF. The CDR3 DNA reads TGCAGTGCTAGTCTCCAGCGGACAGTCGGCTACACCTTC.

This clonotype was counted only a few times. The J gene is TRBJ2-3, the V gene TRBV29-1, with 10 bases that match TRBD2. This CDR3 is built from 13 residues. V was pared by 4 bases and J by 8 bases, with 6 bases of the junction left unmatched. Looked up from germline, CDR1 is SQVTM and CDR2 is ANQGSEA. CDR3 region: CSVVAGGLPTQYF. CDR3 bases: TGCAGCGTTGTAGCGGGAGGCCTCCCTACGCAGTATTTT.